This is a list of T cell receptor beta chains from one sample in a study of memory CD4+ T cells and cytomegalovirus serostatus. Sequencing was performed with immunoSEQ multiplex PCR; in TCRdb, only in-frame clones are kept and a portion is missing. The sample lists about 75,000 clones, roughly three quarters occurring once. Source material: memory CD4+ T cells from blood. All receptors come from an adult in good health and CMV-seropositive. The CDR3 runs from the conserved cysteine through the conserved F or W. The order of the fields is D gene, J gene, V gene, CDR3 length, clone size, CDR3 protein, CDR3 DNA. D genes are given only for firm matches. For some rows the clone size is stated as once, few or many, or as a class when expanded; others skip it.

TRBD1	TRBJ2-7	TRBV10-3	12	-	CAISATGDEQYF	TGTGCCATCAGTGCCACAGGGGACGAGCAGTACTTC
-	TRBJ2-2	TRBV5-1	15	-	CASSLSPRHTGELFF	TGCGCCAGCAGCTTGTCACCCAGGCACACCGGGGAGCTGTTTTTT
TRBD1	TRBJ2-5	TRBV5-1	15	-	CASSYSRTGQETQYF	TGCGCCAGCAGCTACAGCAGGACAGGCCAAGAGACCCAGTACTTC
TRBD1	TRBJ1-5	TRBV10-3	14	-	CAIASRGQDQPQHF	TGTGCCATCGCTTCCAGAGGACAGGATCAGCCCCAGCATTTT
TRBD2	TRBJ2-1	TRBV30	12	once	CAWSPGGNEQFF	TGTGCCTGGAGTCCGGGGGGGAATGAGCAGTTCTTC
-	TRBJ2-7	TRBV5-4	14	-	CASSPNVGSYEQYF	TGTGCCAGCAGCCCCAACGTCGGTTCCTACGAGCAGTACTTC
TRBD1	TRBJ1-4	TRBV6-1	14	-	CASSETGTNEKLFF	TGTGCCAGCAGTGAGACAGGGACTAATGAAAAACTGTTTTTT
TRBD1	TRBJ1-2	TRBV5-1	16	-	CASSLDSAGGTSGYTF	TGCGCCAGCAGCTTGGATTCGGCAGGGGGGACATCGGGCTACACCTTC
TRBD1	TRBJ1-2	TRBV7-9	16	-	CASSLYYGGGPSGYTF	TGTGCCAGCAGCTTATACTACGGAGGGGGCCCGAGTGGCTACACCTTC
-	TRBJ2-7	TRBV10-2	11	-	CASSERYEQYF	TGCGCCAGCAGTGAGAGGTACGAGCAGTACTTC
-	TRBJ2-3	TRBV9	16	once	CASSVGVGVDTDTQYF	TGTGCCAGCAGCGTAGGTGTGGGAGTCGATACAGATACGCAGTATTTT
-	TRBJ1-2	TRBV30	12	-	CAWSGEGGGYTF	TGTGCCTGGAGTGGGGAGGGTGGAGGCTACACCTTC
TRBD1	TRBJ1-2	TRBV30	15	-	CAWSVKGAGRYGYTF	TGTGCCTGGAGTGTAAAGGGGGCCGGTCGGTATGGCTACACCTTC
-	TRBJ1-5	TRBV19	14	-	CASKKGQGIQPQHF	TGTGCCAGTAAAAAGGGACAAGGAATACAACCCCAGCATTTT
-	TRBJ1-6	TRBV30	14	once	CAWSVTGGNSPLHF	TGTGCCTGGAGTGTGACCGGGGGGAATTCACCCCTCCACTTT
-	TRBJ2-1	TRBV7-9	12	-	CASRGSYNEQFF	TGTGCCAGCAGGGGCTCCTACAATGAGCAGTTCTTC
-	TRBJ1-2	TRBV11-3	13	few	CASSLSRTSGYTF	TGTGCCAGCAGCCTTAGTAGAACGAGTGGCTACACCTTC
TRBD1	TRBJ1-2	TRBV11-2	16	once	CASSPIGGQGNYGYTF	TGTGCCAGCAGCCCAATCGGAGGACAGGGCAACTATGGCTACACCTTC
TRBD1	TRBJ1-1	TRBV5-4	15	-	CASSFRDRALVEAFF	TGTGCCAGCAGCTTCCGGGACAGGGCTCTTGTTGAAGCTTTCTTT
TRBD2	TRBJ2-5	TRBV28	14	-	CASSPRTSDETQYF	TGTGCCAGCAGCCCACGCACTAGCGACGAGACCCAGTACTTC
TRBD1	TRBJ2-7	TRBV28	15	-	CASSPLGTEGNEQYF	TGTGCCAGCAGCCCTTTGGGGACAGAGGGGAACGAGCAGTACTTC
-	TRBJ1-2	TRBV2	14	-	CASSVDQANYGYTF	TGTGCCAGCAGTGTTGACCAGGCTAACTATGGCTACACCTTC
-	TRBJ2-3	TRBV6-5	15	-	CASSWGGIGTDTQYF	TGTGCCAGCAGTTGGGGCGGGATCGGCACAGATACGCAGTATTTT
-	TRBJ1-1	TRBV18	17	-	CASSLISTGLSNTEAFF	TGTGCCAGCTCACTCATTTCTACGGGACTCTCGAACACTGAAGCTTTCTTT
-	TRBJ1-1	TRBV28	12	-	CASSSQPTEAFF	TGTGCCAGCAGTTCCCAACCCACTGAAGCTTTCTTT
-	TRBJ1-3	TRBV7-6	13	-	CASSGIQGNTIYF	TGTGCCAGCAGCGGGATTCAAGGAAACACCATATATTTT
-	TRBJ1-1	TRBV11-3	17	-	CASSHGRGRAPNTEAFF	TGTGCCAGCAGCCATGGCAGGGGAAGAGCACCGAACACTGAAGCTTTCTTT
-	TRBJ2-1	TRBV11-3	12	-	CASSSNRREQFF	TGTGCCAGCAGCTCCAACAGGAGAGAGCAGTTCTTC
-	TRBJ2-1	TRBV7-2	12	-	CASSFSHNEQFF	TGTGCCAGCAGCTTTTCCCACAATGAGCAGTTCTTC
-	TRBJ2-1	TRBV7-2	13	-	CASMDPAPNEQFF	TGTGCCAGTATGGACCCCGCTCCTAATGAGCAGTTCTTC
-	TRBJ1-6	TRBV5-1	13	few	CASSLAINSPLHF	TGCGCCAGCAGCTTGGCAATTAATTCACCCCTCCACTTT
-	TRBJ2-3	TRBV5-1	13	-	CASSWGTRYTQYF	TGTGCCAGCAGCTGGGGGACCAGGTATACGCAGTATTTT
-	TRBJ2-3	TRBV29-1	11	-	CSVGGTGTQYF	TGCAGCGTTGGAGGGACGGGTACGCAGTATTTT
-	TRBJ2-1	TRBV11-3	15	-	CASSFSSVRDNEQFF	TGTGCCAGCAGCTTTTCATCGGTCAGAGACAATGAGCAGTTCTTC
-	TRBJ1-1	TRBV11-2	15	few	CASSRSPPGLTEAFF	TGTGCCAGCAGTCGCTCACCACCGGGTCTCACTGAAGCTTTCTTT
TRBD1	TRBJ1-6	TRBV27	17	-	CASSSQGDRLYNSPLHF	TGTGCCAGCAGTTCCCAAGGGGACAGACTATATAATTCACCCCTCCACTTT
TRBD1	TRBJ2-7	TRBV28	12	-	CASSSGQGEQYF	TGTGCCAGCAGTTCGGGACAGGGAGAGCAGTACTTC
-	TRBJ1-3	TRBV6-5	15	-	CASTRDTDSGNTIYF	TGTGCCAGCACCCGGGACACAGACTCTGGAAACACCATATATTTT
-	TRBJ2-3	TRBV30	15	-	CAWGRGAGSTDTQYF	TGTGCCTGGGGCCGAGGGGCGGGAAGCACAGATACGCAGTATTTT
-	TRBJ2-5	TRBV2	12	-	CASSVDRETQYF	TGTGCCAGCAGTGTTGACAGAGAGACCCAGTACTTC
TRBD1	TRBJ1-6	TRBV7-9	17	-	CASSPRQGGSYNSPLHF	TGTGCCAGCAGCCCCCGACAGGGCGGCTCCTATAATTCACCCCTCCACTTT
TRBD1	TRBJ2-1	TRBV2	13	-	CAGAGGTYNEQFF	TGTGCTGGGGCAGGGGGAACCTACAATGAGCAGTTCTTC
TRBD2	TRBJ2-2	TRBV7-2	17	once	CASSLMGTSGARAQLFF	TGTGCCAGCAGCTTAATGGGGACTAGCGGGGCCCGGGCCCAGCTGTTTTTT
-	TRBJ1-2	TRBV11-3	15	-	CASSLDPAQQRGYTF	TGTGCCAGCAGCTTAGATCCGGCCCAACAGCGCGGCTACACCTTC
TRBD1	TRBJ1-2	TRBV6-6	14	-	CASSYSGQGDGYTF	TGTGCCAGCAGTTATTCGGGACAGGGTGATGGCTACACCTTC
-	TRBJ2-3	TRBV6-5	14	-	CASSRTGGRDTQYF	TGTGCCAGCAGCCGGACTGGGGGTCGGGATACGCAGTATTTT
-	TRBJ2-2	TRBV11-2	16	once	CASSLSPGAAAGELFF	TGTGCCAGCAGCCTCTCCCCGGGGGCCGCGGCCGGGGAGCTGTTTTTT